These 12 T cell receptor beta chains share one sample of origin, sequenced in a study of identical twins (dated by TCRdb to between 2015 and 2016). Receptor libraries were prepared by 5' RACE. The sample was run on an Illumina HiSeq 2000. The public reads were reprocessed in TCRdb via fastp at Q25 and MiXCR, keeping in-frame beta chains. Every distinct CDR3 protein forms one entry, paired with its most common genes and DNA. Recorded for this sample are about 530,000 distinct CDR3 sequences; approximately 20% of them occurred a single time. The ten largest clones take up approximately 0.48% of the sample. The same data also contributed to another study, on yellow fever vaccine responses in identical twins.

The source material was CD4+ T cells sorted from blood. Every receptor here comes from a woman under 30 in good health.

The CDR3 nucleotides read TGTGCCAGCTCACCCGGGCGGAGCGAGCAGTTCTTC. Protein: CASSPGRSEQFF. J is TRBJ2-1 and V is TRBV18, with no clear D. The CDR3 spans 12 residues. V was cut by 3 bases and J by 10 bases, with 10 bases left in between. The germline gives CDR1 KGHSH, CDR2 LQKENI.

This clonotype was seen only a few times. The chain uses TRBV7-9 and TRBJ2-1; possibly TRBD1 or TRBD2 for D (5 bases each). Trimming shortened V by 3 bases and J by 13 bases, and 10 bases separated the two germline ends. Germline V lookup: CDR1 SEHNR, CDR2 FQNEAQ (reference sequence). This CDR3 spans 11 amino acids. Here the CDR3 DNA reads TGTGCCAGCAGCTTGGGGGTTAGCCAGTTCTTC. The encoded protein is CASSLGVSQFF.

This clonotype was observed a handful of times. V is TRBV28 and J is TRBJ2-5, with TRBD1 matching 8 bases. CDR3 size: 15 residues. Trimming took 5 bases from V and 4 from J; bases not matched to a gene: 9. Germline-derived CDR1 and CDR2 are MDHEN and SYDVKM. This chain's CDR3 is CASSEGQGGRETQYF. CDR3 sequence (DNA): TGTGCCAGCAGTGAAGGACAGGGAGGACGAGAGACCCAGTACTTC.

The chain employs TRBV20-1 and TRBJ2-7, with 13 bases lining up with TRBD2. Germline V gene data show CDR1 as DFQATT and CDR2 as SNEGSKA (reference sequence). Unmatched junction bases numbered 6, after V lost 6 bases and J lost 4 bases. This CDR3 contains 14 residues. The CDR3 DNA reads TGCAGTGCAACCGGACTAGCGGGAGCTTACGAGCAGTACTTC. As protein: CSATGLAGAYEQYF.

This clonotype was seen only a few times. CDR3 coding DNA: TGTGCCAGCAGCTTGGCCCCCAGGGACCCCTACGAGCAGTACTTC. Protein product: CASSLAPRDPYEQYF. The gene calls are TRBV5-5 and TRBJ2-7; D tentatively reads TRBD1 or TRBD2 (5 bases each). Between the trimmed V and J ends, which lost 0 bases and 2 bases, there was a span of 12 bases. Germline V gene sequence: CDR1 SGHKS, CDR2 YYEKEE (reference sequence). This CDR3 is built from 15 residues.

There are a few counts of this clonotype. V gene TRBV6-1 combines with J gene TRBJ1-1; D is possibly TRBD1 (6 bases). This CDR3 region has 14 residues. Per the germline V gene, CDR1 is MNHNS and CDR2 is SASEGT. The V end lost 5 bases, the J end lost 4 bases, and 14 bases lay between the germline ends. CDR3 in amino acids: CASSKGTWGTEAFF. The CDR3 DNA sequence: TGTGCCAGCAGTAAAGGGACATGGGGCACTGAAGCTTTCTTT.

This clonotype turned up a few times. The chain joins TRBV20-1 to TRBJ2-3; TRBD1 or TRBD2 may be the D gene (5 bases each). This CDR3 spans 12 amino acids. CDR1 and CDR2 from the germline V gene are DFQATT and SNEGSKA (reference sequence). V was shortened by 1 base and J by 5 bases, with 7 bases between the two germline ends. As DNA, the CDR3 is TGCAGTGCTAGAGCTGGGGGAGATACGCAGTATTTT. As protein: CSARAGGDTQYF.

This clonotype was seen repeatedly, ten times or more. The rearrangement uses TRBV12-3 or TRBV12-4 and TRBJ1-1, with 8 bases identical to TRBD1. Trimming cost V 6 bases and J 7 bases; bases outside gene matches: 4. This CDR3 comprises 12 residues. The CDR3 nucleotides read TGTGCCAGCAGCCCCGGGACAGGTGAAGCTTTCTTT. This gives the protein CASSPGTGEAFF.

The J gene is TRBJ1-3, the V gene TRBV2, with D unclear. Germline V CDR1 and CDR2: SNHLY, FYNNEI. CDR3 size: 14 residues. Trimming shortened V by 3 bases and J by 3 bases, and 9 bases separated the two germline ends. In DNA form, the CDR3 reads TGTGCCAGCAGTGAGGCGCTCGGTGGAAACACCATATATTTT. Its translation is CASSEALGGNTIYF.

J is TRBJ2-1 and V is TRBV3-1; D is unclear. V was clipped by 0 bases and J by 9 bases, with 18 bases between them. This CDR3 spans 16 amino acids. Germline V gene data show CDR1 as LGHDT and CDR2 as YNNKEL (reference sequence). Written as DNA, the CDR3 is TGTGCCAGCAGCCAAGAAGGGCTAGTTTTGTATAGTGAGCAGTTCTTC. The encoded protein is CASSQEGLVLYSEQFF.

This clonotype has a handful of counts. The chain combines TRBV18 with TRBJ1-1, with D perhaps matching TRBD1 (5 bases). CDR1 KGHSH and CDR2 LQKENI come from the germline V gene. The CDR3 runs 13 residues. V was trimmed by 3 bases and J by 6 bases, leaving 11 bases between them. CDR3 protein: CASSPAGFPEAFF. Written as DNA, the CDR3 is TGTGCCAGCTCACCCGCAGGGTTCCCTGAAGCTTTCTTT.

This clonotype appeared a few times. This chain connects TRBV20-1 to TRBJ1-1; D is unresolved. Trimming stripped 3 bases from V and 2 bases from J, with 4 bases between. The CDR3 contains 11 residues. Germline V gives CDR1 DFQATT, CDR2 SNEGSKA (reference sequence). CDR3 DNA: TGCAGTGCTAGTTACAACACTGAAGCTTTCTTT. This codes for CSASYNTEAFF.